These 21 T cell receptor beta chains were all obtained from the same sample, sequenced in a study of shared clonotypes between healthy human individuals. TCRdb keeps only in-frame clones here, not all; method: immunoSEQ multiplex PCR. This table holds millions of clones, roughly 94% found once. Sequenced material: naive CD4+ T cells sorted from blood. The sample's subset: CD45RA+ positively selected. All receptors come from a man younger than 35 in good health.

The J gene is TRBJ1-6, the V gene TRBV5-1; perhaps TRBD1 as D (6 bases). CDR3 length equals 15 residues. Trimming shortened V by 6 bases and J by 7 bases, and 17 bases separated the two germline ends. CDR1 and CDR2 from the germline V gene are SGHRS and YFSETQ. The DNA of the CDR3 is TGCGCCAGCACCCCCGTTGGGGGGCAAAATTCACCCCTCCACTTT. Its translation: CASTPVGGQNSPLHF.

Comment on this clone: A much larger clonotype is one base distant, so this may be a read error. Other DNA sequences in the same sample also yield this CDR3. The V call is TRBV9, the J call TRBJ2-3; D unresolved. V was trimmed by 0 bases and J by 2 bases, leaving 4 bases between them. The CDR3 totals 13 residues. Germline CDR1 reads SGDLS; CDR2 reads YYNGEE. The CDR3 coding sequence is TGTGCCAGCAGCGTAGGGGCCACAGATACGCAGTATTTT. Protein sequence: CASSVGATDTQYF.

The CDR3 sequence is CASSPGLYTSYEQYF. The CDR3 coding sequence is TGTGCCAGCAGCCCGGGCCTCTATACCTCCTACGAGCAGTACTTC. The chain carries TRBV14 and TRBJ2-7; D unclear. Trimming took 4 bases from V and 0 from J, leaving 13 bases between them. The CDR3 has 15 residues. Germline loops: CDR1 SGHDN, CDR2 FVKESK.

This chain joins TRBV6-1 and TRBJ1-6; D is unresolved. V lost 2 bases, J lost 0 bases, and 11 bases lay in between. CDR1 is MNHNS and CDR2 is SASEGT in the germline V gene. The CDR3 runs 17 residues. In DNA, the CDR3 is TGTGCCAGCAGTGAATTTGGCGGAAGCTCCTATAATTCACCCCTCCACTTT. As protein: CASSEFGGSSYNSPLHF.

J is TRBJ2-1 and V is TRBV6-5; unclear D gene. Germline V gives CDR1 MNHEY, CDR2 SVGAGI. Trimming left V 1 base short and J 5 bases short, with 9 bases between. This CDR3 is built from 14 residues. The CDR3 DNA is TGTGCCAGCAGTTACTTTGGGCAGAACAATGAGCAGTTCTTC. Translating gives CASSYFGQNNEQFF.

The chain couples TRBV2 to TRBJ1-1; 9 nucleotides line up with TRBD1. Trimming cost V 3 bases and J 1 base; bases outside gene matches: 6. This CDR3 has 16 amino acids. Germline V gives CDR1 SNHLY, CDR2 FYNNEI. CDR3 nucleotide sequence: TGTGCCAGCAGTGATGTGGGACAGGGCTGGAACACTGAAGCTTTCTTT. It encodes CASSDVGQGWNTEAFF.

To note about this clone: Distinct nucleotide sequences in the sample also encode this CDR3. V gene TRBV28 combines with J gene TRBJ1-5, with a weak D call TRBD1 (5 bases). V lost 2 bases and J 2 bases, leaving 13 bases between the germline ends. CDR1 MDHEN and CDR2 SYDVKM come from the germline V gene. The CDR3 sequence is 16 residues long. In DNA form, the CDR3 reads TGTGCCAGCAGTTTAACTAGAGGGGCAGGCAATCAGCCCCAGCATTTT. Protein sequence: CASSLTRGAGNQPQHF.

The V gene is TRBV29-1, the J gene TRBJ2-7; 9 bases line up with TRBD1. Germline V gene data show CDR1 as SQVTM and CDR2 as ANQGSEA. Germline trimming cut 6 bases from V and 6 bases from J; bases unmatched to any gene: 15. The CDR3 runs to 15 residues. CDR3: CSVQYYPGQGGEQYF. CDR3 in DNA: TGCAGCGTGCAATACTATCCGGGACAGGGTGGCGAGCAGTACTTC.

DNA for the CDR3: TGTGCCAGCAGCGTACCCAGCACAGATACGCAGTATTTT. Its translation: CASSVPSTDTQYF. This rearrangement joins TRBV9 to TRBJ2-3; D is undetermined. From germline, CDR1 is SGDLS and CDR2 YYNGEE. The CDR3 covers 13 residues. The ends were cut back, 1 base at V and 0 bases at J, with 3 bases in the middle.

To note about this clone: Distinct nucleotide sequences in the sample also encode this CDR3. The chain joins TRBV6-1 to TRBJ1-1; 7 nucleotides align to TRBD1. Germline CDR1 is MNHNS and CDR2 is SASEGT. The ends lost 0 bases at V and 0 bases at J; junction bases unmatched: 1. The CDR3 runs to 15 residues. For the CDR3, the DNA is TGTGCCAGCAGTGAAGCGGGACAGCTGAACACTGAAGCTTTCTTT. Translating gives CASSEAGQLNTEAFF.

The V gene is TRBV28, the J gene TRBJ2-3; 9 nucleotides align to TRBD2. Germline V gene data show CDR1 as MDHEN and CDR2 as SYDVKM. V lost 5 bases, J lost 4 bases, and 7 bases stayed unmatched. This CDR3 contains 15 residues. The CDR3, as DNA: TGTGCCAGCAGTCTCAGCGCGGGGGGGCCAGATACGCAGTATTTT. Residues: CASSLSAGGPDTQYF.

The table lists this clone with a count of one. The J gene is TRBJ1-2, the V gene TRBV29-1; D unresolved. The V end was cut by 3 bases, the J end by 7 bases, with 9 bases between. This CDR3 has 11 amino acids. Looked up from germline, CDR1 is SQVTM and CDR2 is ANQGSEA. CDR3 region: CSVDRQIGYTF. The CDR3 DNA reads as TGCAGCGTTGATCGGCAAATTGGCTACACCTTC.

The genes are TRBV18 and TRBJ2-1; D may be TRBD1 or TRBD2 (7 bases each). V lost 3 bases to trimming and J lost 7 bases, with 13 bases between them. The CDR3 is 14 residues long. Germline V lookup: CDR1 KGHSH, CDR2 LQKENI. The CDR3 DNA follows: TGTGCCAGCTCACCGGGGGGGACAGTGAATGAGCAGTTCTTC. It codes for CASSPGGTVNEQFF.

The gene calls are TRBV6-6 and TRBJ2-7; D is possibly TRBD1 or TRBD2 (6 bases each). V was trimmed by 4 bases and J by 0 bases, leaving 13 bases between them. The CDR3 covers 15 residues. Germline V gene sequence: CDR1 MNHNY, CDR2 SVGAGI (reference sequence). CDR3 loop: CASSSPQGGSYEQYF. As DNA, the CDR3 is TGTGCCAGCAGTTCGCCACAGGGAGGCTCCTACGAGCAGTACTTC.

This clone was recorded once. V gene TRBV12-5 combines with J gene TRBJ2-2; no definite D call. V was cut by 0 bases and J by 0 bases, with 14 bases left in between. This CDR3 contains 18 residues. Germline V gene data show CDR1 as LGHNT and CDR2 as FRNRAP. The CDR3 region is CASGLVLVAGANTGELFF. DNA for the CDR3: TGTGCTAGTGGTTTGGTACTGGTCGCAGGCGCGAACACCGGGGAGCTGTTTTTT. The full variable domain, in which reference TRBV12-5 and TRBJ2-2 provide the parts outside the CDR3, is DARVTQTPRHKVTEMGQEVTMRCQPILGHNTVFWYRQTMMQGLELLAYFRNRAPLDDSGMPKDRFSAEMPDATLATLKIQPSEPRDSAVYFCASGLVLVAGANTGELFFGEGSRLTVL.

As regards this clone: The sample contains more than one DNA sequence encoding this CDR3. V gene TRBV9 combines with J gene TRBJ2-5; 8 nucleotides agree with TRBD2. Looked up from germline, CDR1 is SGDLS and CDR2 is YYNGEE. This CDR3 region has 15 residues. With V trimmed by 0 bases and J by 2 bases, 3 bases remained unmatched. The CDR3 sequence is CASSVGVAGQETQYF. In DNA form, the CDR3 reads TGTGCCAGCAGCGTAGGCGTAGCGGGACAAGAGACCCAGTACTTC.

The genes are TRBV2 and TRBJ1-1; D not certain. CDR1 and CDR2 from the germline V gene are SNHLY and FYNNEI. Trimming shortened V by 3 bases and J by 1 base, and 6 bases separated the two germline ends. CDR3 size: 13 residues. CDR3 in amino acids: CASSDWGNTEAFF. The CDR3 DNA reads as TGTGCCAGCAGTGACTGGGGGAACACTGAAGCTTTCTTT.

This clone was recorded once. The chain couples TRBV9 to TRBJ2-2, with no clear D. V lost 4 bases to trimming and J lost 4 bases, with 11 bases between them. The CDR3 runs to 14 residues. Germline assignment: CDR1 SGDLS and CDR2 YYNGEE. CDR3 nucleotide sequence: TGTGCCAGCAGCTTGACGTTGGGCACCGGGGAGCTGTTTTTT. The encoded protein is CASSLTLGTGELFF.

The chain combines TRBV18 with TRBJ2-7; D is possibly TRBD2 (5 bases). Germline CDR1 is KGHSH and CDR2 is LQKENI. Trimming stripped 4 bases from V and 1 base from J, with 14 bases between. The CDR3 has 15 amino acids. CDR3 coding DNA: TGTGCCAGCTCACGCGCTGTGGGAGATTCCTACGAGCAGTACTTC. As protein: CASSRAVGDSYEQYF.

The CDR3: CASSQGELVNSPLHF. CDR3 nucleotide sequence: TGTGCCAGCAGCCAAGGGGAGTTGGTGAATTCACCCCTCCACTTT. The chain carries TRBV4-2 and TRBJ1-6; D not resolved. The CDR3 extends over 15 amino acids. Germline CDR1 LGHNA, CDR2 YNFKEQ. V lost 1 base and J lost 7, with 11 bases in between.

J is TRBJ1-1 and V is TRBV7-6, with a tentative D call TRBD1 (6 bases). Germline values: CDR1 SGHVS, CDR2 FNYEAQ. Trimming pared 5 bases from V and 0 bases from J, leaving 13 bases between. The CDR3 has 15 amino acids. CDR3 residues: CASSASRGMNTEAFF. The CDR3 DNA follows: TGTGCCAGCAGCGCTTCCAGGGGAATGAACACTGAAGCTTTCTTT.